Its frequency marks the clone carrying this T cell receptor beta chain as medium-sized. TRB rearrangements were amplified by touch-down multiplex PCR with mixed TRB-A/B primers. TCRdb reanalyzed the multiplex PCR reads, giving one entry per CDR3 protein sequence and no DNA. This sample's clone table lists about 2,700 distinct CDR3 sequences. This record comes from a study of T cell clusters in autoimmune cytopenias. Each sample's input was around 250 ng genomic DNA, 35,000 to 40,000 genome equivalents. The CDR3 is 18 amino acids. Per the germline V gene, CDR1 is KGHSH and CDR2 is LQKENI. The J gene is TRBJ1-3, the V gene TRBV18; no DNA is available, so the TRBD1 call from TCRdb remains unchecked. The clonotype originates from a human donor with an autoimmune cytopenia, with autoimmune hepatitis or in good health (not recorded which). The sample consisted of peripheral blood. CDR3 residues: CASSPPSGTGHSGNTIYF. The full variable domain, its missing parts supplied by reference TRBV18 and TRBJ1-3, is NAGVMQNPRHLVRRRGQEARLRCSPMKGHSHVYWYRQLPEEGLKFMVYLQKENIIDESGMPKERFSAEFPKEGPSILRIQQVVRGDSAAYFCASSPPSGTGHSGNTIYFGEGSWLTVV.